This entry lists 26 T cell receptor beta chains sequenced from one sample in a study of blood T cell repertoires in COVID-19. The protocol was immunoSEQ multiplex PCR, while the TCRdb copy is restricted to in-frame clones and leaves out a portion. This sample has about 140,000 clones, with around 81% found just once. Sequencing was carried out using peripheral blood. These receptors all come from a woman aged 55-69 years with active or convalescent COVID-19.

V usage is TRBV19 and J usage is TRBJ2-1; possible D gene TRBD2, 6 bases. Germline CDR1 LNHDA, CDR2 SQIVND (reference sequence). Trimming removed 1 base at V and 7 bases at J, with 20 bases between. CDR3 size: 17 residues. Here the CDR3 reads CASSIGRAGRLWNEQFF. CDR3 sequence (DNA): TGTGCCAGTAGTATAGGGAGGGCGGGGAGGCTCTGGAATGAGCAGTTCTTC. Drawing the rest from reference TRBV19 and TRBJ2-1, the complete variable domain is DGGITQSPKYLFRKEGQNVTLSCEQNLNHDAMYWYRQDPGQGLRLIYYSQIVNDFQKGDIAEGYSVSREKKESFPLTVTSAQKNPTAFYLCASSIGRAGRLWNEQFFGPGTRLTVL.

The chain carries TRBV5-1 and TRBJ2-3, with D perhaps TRBD1 (6 bases). V shed 3 bases and J shed 6 bases, with 14 bases lying between them. Germline CDR1 SGHRS, CDR2 YFSETQ. The CDR3 totals 14 residues. This CDR3 reads CASSYNRALDTQYF. For the CDR3, the DNA is TGCGCCAGCAGCTATAACAGGGCTTTGGATACGCAGTATTTT.

The chain employs TRBV25-1 and TRBJ1-4, with TRBD1 identical over 7 bases. The J segment lost 0 bases and the V segment lost 4 bases, leaving 5 bases of the junction unmatched. This CDR3 is built from 16 residues. Germline assignment: CDR1 MGHDK and CDR2 SYGVNS. The CDR3, as DNA: TGTGCCAGCAGTGTCGGGACAGCTGCAACTAATGAAAAACTGTTTTTT. Protein sequence: CASSVGTAATNEKLFF.

The rearrangement links TRBV10-3 to TRBJ2-7; 7 nucleotides line up with TRBD1. The V gene end was trimmed by 2 bases and the J gene end by 2 bases; junction bases not matched to a gene: 6. The CDR3 has 15 amino acids. Germline lookup yields CDR1 ENHRY and CDR2 SYGVKD. DNA of the CDR3: TGTGCCATCAGTGAGGGCCGACAGGGCGCCTACGAGCAGTACGTC. It codes for CAISEGRQGAYEQYV.

J is TRBJ2-1 and V is TRBV28; 8 bases agree with TRBD1. V dropped 5 bases and J dropped 10; count of bases not matched to a gene: 13. The CDR3 consists of 15 residues. Germline values: CDR1 MDHEN, CDR2 SYDVKM. The DNA for the CDR3 is TGTGCCAGCAGTACAACCGGACAGGGACGGCGGGAGCAGTTCTTC. Encoded protein: CASSTTGQGRREQFF.

The J gene is TRBJ2-7, the V gene TRBV29-1, with no clear D. V lost 5 bases and J lost 6, with 8 bases in between. The germline V gene has CDR1 SQVTM and CDR2 ANQGSEA. The CDR3 sequence is 10 residues long. Here the CDR3 DNA reads TGCAGCGTTAGACTCGGCGAGCAGTACTTC. Protein: CSVRLGEQYF.

This clone occurred once. The J gene is TRBJ1-5, the V gene TRBV6-5; D ambiguous. V lost 5 bases, J lost 0 bases, and 5 bases lay in between. CDR1 is MNHEY, CDR2 SVGAGI, per germline. This CDR3 is 13 amino acids long. CDR3 bases: TGTGCCAGCAGTCCTAATAGCAATCAGCCCCAGCATTTT. Its protein product is CASSPNSNQPQHF.

The rearrangement joins TRBV6-4 to TRBJ1-2; 7 bases map to TRBD1. This CDR3 has 15 amino acids. V shed 4 bases, J shed 4 bases, and the junction held 9 bases outside the gene matches. CDR1 is MRHNA and CDR2 is SNTAGT in the germline V gene. CDR3 region: CASSVDRQGLYGYTF. CDR3 coding DNA: TGTGCCAGCAGTGTCGACCGACAGGGACTCTATGGCTACACCTTC.

The gene calls are TRBV2 and TRBJ2-5, with D possibly matching TRBD2 (5 bases). This CDR3 comprises 16 residues. The ends were cut back, 7 bases at V and 4 bases at J, with 22 bases in the middle. The germline V gene has CDR1 SNHLY and CDR2 FYNNEI. The CDR3 DNA reads TGTGCCAGCAAACCCGAGCTAGCAAGAATACGAGAGACCCAGTACTTC. It encodes CASKPELARIRETQYF.

The rearrangement joins TRBV6-5 to TRBJ2-3, with 9 positions matching TRBD1. Germline V gene data show CDR1 as MNHEY and CDR2 as SVGAGI. V dropped 4 bases and J dropped 2; count of bases not matched to a gene: 4. The length of the CDR3 is 15 residues. The CDR3 loop reads CASSSGDRDTDTQYF. The CDR3 DNA reads TGTGCCAGCAGTTCGGGGGACAGGGACACAGATACGCAGTATTTT.

The gene calls are TRBV10-1 and TRBJ1-4, with D possibly being TRBD1 (6 bases). The CDR3 is made up of 16 amino acids. V was trimmed by 5 bases and J by 0 bases, leaving 13 bases between them. Germline V gene lookup returns CDR1 WNHNN and CDR2 SYGVQD (reference sequence). For the CDR3, the DNA is TGCGCCAGCAGTACGGGACGGGACACAACTAATGAAAAACTGTTTTTT. Residues: CASSTGRDTTNEKLFF.

This rearrangement joins TRBV9 to TRBJ2-2; 7 nucleotides match TRBD2. Germline lookup yields CDR1 SGDLS and CDR2 YYNGEE. This CDR3 spans 15 amino acids. Trimming at V came to 0 bases and at J to 4 bases, leaving 3 bases not matched to a gene. CDR3 sequence reads: CASSVDGGTTGELFF. DNA for the CDR3: TGTGCCAGCAGCGTAGACGGGGGGACCACCGGGGAGCTGTTTTTT.

The chain carries TRBV11-1 and TRBJ2-5; TRBD1 agrees at 11 bases. The CDR3 contains 15 residues. The V gene end was trimmed by 5 bases and the J gene end by 5 bases; junction bases not matched to a gene: 7. The V gene's germline CDR1 is SGHAT and CDR2 FQDESV (reference sequence). In DNA form, the CDR3 reads TGTGCCAGCAGCGGACGGACAGGGGGCGGGGAGACCCAGTACTTC. The encoded protein is CASSGRTGGGETQYF.

V usage is TRBV6-1 and J usage is TRBJ2-1; 12 nucleotides align to TRBD2. The V gene end was trimmed by 4 bases and the J gene end by 2 bases; junction bases not matched to a gene: 3. Germline-derived CDR1 and CDR2 are MNHNS and SASEGT. This CDR3 has 16 amino acids. CDR3 nucleotide sequence: TGTGCCAGCAGTGTGTCTAGCGGGGGGGCCTACAATGAGCAGTTCTTC. Translation: CASSVSSGGAYNEQFF.

The V call is TRBV28, the J call TRBJ2-7, with 12 bases aligning to TRBD2. In germline, CDR1 is MDHEN, CDR2 SYDVKM. Losses at the gene ends were 6 bases for V and 7 bases for J; bases not matched to a gene: 4. CDR3 length: 13 residues. For the CDR3, the DNA is TGTGCCAGCAGCCAAACTAGCGGGAGGGAGCAGTACTTC. Its protein product is CASSQTSGREQYF. Drawing the rest from reference TRBV28 and TRBJ2-7, the complete variable domain is DVKVTQSSRYLVKRTGEKVFLECVQDMDHENMFWYRQDPGLGLRLIYFSYDVKMKEKGDIPEGYSVSREKKERFSLILESASTNQTSMYLCASSQTSGREQYFGPGTRLTVT.

The chain carries TRBV5-1 and TRBJ2-1; 7 bases agree with TRBD2. This CDR3 region has 16 residues. V shed 4 bases and J 1 base; nucleotides not matched to a gene: 8. In germline, CDR1 is SGHRS, CDR2 YFSETQ. DNA for the CDR3: TGCGCCAGCAGCCTGGTCGGCGGGAGTTCCTACAATGAGCAGTTCTTC. It codes for CASSLVGGSSYNEQFF.

The CDR3, as DNA: TGTGCCAGCAGCGGACAGCTTAGCAATCAGCCCCAGCATTTT. Protein: CASSGQLSNQPQHF. The V and J genes are TRBV6-5 and TRBJ1-5; the D gene is possibly TRBD1 (6 bases). The CDR3 contains 14 residues. Germline CDR1 is MNHEY and CDR2 is SVGAGI. With 6 bases removed from V and 0 bases from J, the gap between germline ends came to 9 bases.

The chain combines TRBV11-2 with TRBJ2-3; D might be TRBD2 (7 bases). Germline CDR1 SGHAT, CDR2 FQNNGV. V lost 1 base and J 3 bases, leaving 14 bases between the germline ends. This CDR3 has 16 residues. CDR3 nucleotide sequence: TGTGCCAGCAGCTTAGTGGGGGGGCCGGAGACAGATACGCAGTATTTT. Translation: CASSLVGGPETDTQYF.

V usage is TRBV27 and J usage is TRBJ1-5; TRBD1 aligns across 9 bases. The germline V gene encodes CDR1 MNHEY and CDR2 SMNVEV (reference sequence). The V gene end was trimmed by 4 bases and the J gene end by 10 bases; junction bases not matched to a gene: 5. The CDR3 runs to 13 residues. The CDR3 spells CASSWTGASPQHF. CDR3 bases: TGTGCCAGCAGTTGGACAGGGGCGAGCCCCCAGCATTTT.

The rearrangement joins TRBV10-3 to TRBJ2-1; 10 bases are shared with TRBD2. The CDR3 is made up of 14 amino acids. The trim removed 10 bases at V and 8 bases at J, leaving 11 bases unmatched. Germline V gene sequence: CDR1 ENHRY, CDR2 SYGVKD. In DNA, the CDR3 is TGTGCCACCGCCCCTAGCGGGAGTGGCGATGAGCAGTTCTTC. Translating it yields CATAPSGSGDEQFF.

The gene calls are TRBV6-6 and TRBJ2-5; D gene ambiguous. Germline V gene lookup returns CDR1 MNHNY and CDR2 SVGAGI (reference sequence). Trimming left V 5 bases short and J 4 bases short, with 20 bases between. CDR3 size: 16 residues. The CDR3 spells CASSQLFGHTLETQYF. The CDR3 DNA reads as TGTGCCAGCAGTCAGCTGTTTGGGCATACTTTAGAGACCCAGTACTTC.

Here the CDR3 reads CASSYQATGITEAFF. The CDR3 DNA reads TGTGCCAGCAGTTACCAAGCGACAGGGATAACTGAAGCTTTCTTT. The V call is TRBV6-2 or TRBV6-3, the J call TRBJ1-1, with TRBD1 matching 7 bases. From germline, CDR1 is MNHEY and CDR2 SVGEGT. This CDR3 is 15 amino acids long. J was trimmed by 5 bases and V by 2 bases; bases with no gene match: 8.

This clone was counted a few times. The genes are TRBV7-2 and TRBJ1-1; weak D call: TRBD1 (6 bases). Germline-derived CDR1 and CDR2 are SGHTA and FQGNSA. Trimming cost V 3 bases and J 8 bases, with 13 bases left between them. The CDR3 totals 13 residues. The CDR3 loop reads CASSLRGAEEAFF. CDR3 nucleotides: TGTGCCAGCAGCTTGCGGGGGGCCGAGGAAGCTTTCTTT.

The chain employs TRBV5-1 and TRBJ2-3; weak D call: TRBD1 (5 bases). Per germline, CDR1 SGHRS and CDR2 YFSETQ. Trimming left V 0 bases short and J 2 bases short, with 10 bases between. The CDR3 runs to 15 residues. The CDR3 DNA reads as TGCGCCAGCAGCTTGGCGAGACAGCCCACAGATACGCAGTATTTT. Protein product: CASSLARQPTDTQYF.

The V call is TRBV19, the J call TRBJ1-6; D is unclear. Germline CDR1 reads LNHDA; CDR2 reads SQIVND (reference sequence). Trimming left V 1 base short and J 0 bases short, with 7 bases between. This CDR3 region has 16 residues. The CDR3 protein is CASSIAGNSYNSPLHF. CDR3 DNA sequence: TGTGCCAGTAGTATAGCCGGGAACTCCTATAATTCACCCCTCCACTTT.

The chain joins TRBV3-1 (or the pseudogene TRBV3-2) to TRBJ2-5, with D possibly TRBD2 on 5 matching bases. Germline CDR1 and CDR2: LGHDT and YNNKEL (reference sequence). The germline V and J ends were trimmed by 4 bases and 1 base, with 13 bases remaining between them. There are 15 residues in the CDR3. This CDR3 is CASSPEGSLQETQYF. The CDR3 DNA is TGTGCCAGCAGCCCCGAGGGCTCCCTCCAAGAGACCCAGTACTTC.